The entry below gives a single T cell receptor beta chain sequence along with its context. What antigen it recognizes has not been identified. With a much larger clone just one base away, this may be a read error. Receptors were amplified or captured by 5' RACE. Sequencing was carried out with an Illumina HiSeq 2500. The second PCR ran for roughly 7 to 11 cycles and used a J-beta primer mix along with a sample-barcoded 5' primer. A template-switch 5' adaptor carrying 12 random nucleotides introduced a unique molecular identifier onto each TCR beta cDNA molecule. At least 2.5 million CDR3-containing paired-end reads were obtained from each sample. The Mint cDNA synthesis kit, primed by a TRBC-specific oligonucleotide, was used to synthesize first-strand cDNA from all RNA. Following uracil-DNA glycosylase treatment, all cDNA underwent a first 18-cycle PCR with the universal primers M1SS and BC2_uni_R. The source study handled its data this way. For normalization, 1 million high-quality reads were randomly selected from each sample, with every read carrying a distinct molecular identifier. Reads with shared molecular identifiers were discarded instead of being binned into consensus sequences. MiTCR, set to a Q25 quality threshold and the strictest error-elimination algorithm, was used for CDR3 identification, clonotype clustering and error correction. A nonparametric unseen species model with Euler transformation was used to estimate a lower bound on total TCR beta diversity. TCRdb ran its own pipeline on the public reads, namely fastp trimming at Q25 and MiXCR clone calling, and kept in-frame beta chains. Each record represents a unique CDR3 protein, reported with the most common genes and DNA among its rows. These V and J calls derive from TCRdb rather than the authors' analysis. This sample is represented by 1.5 million or so distinct CDR3 sequences; 35% to 45% of them were singletons. Of the sample, less than 5% falls within the top ten clones.

Including the terminal cysteine and phenylalanine, the CDR3 comprises 15 residues. The only DNA kept is the CDR3, 45 bases in frame from the first base. The donors were under 40 Caucasian individuals from Russia, aged 6 to 90 years, who were systemically healthy. Approximately 10 milliliters of peripheral blood were collected from each donor into EDTA-treated Vacutainer tubes. Ficoll-Paque density-gradient centrifugation was used to isolate PBMCs, with at least 6.5 million per sample. Trizol reagent was used to extract total RNA from the PBMCs, yielding at least 5.5 micrograms per sample. The percentages of naive CD45RAhigh/CD27high T cells were determined by flow cytometry on a PBMC aliquot from every donor. The record originates from a study of blood T cells in healthy people across ages (dated by TCRdb to between 2015 and 2016). For the wider study: In model experiments, roughly one uniquely barcoded TCR beta cDNA molecule per two T cells was captured by template switching. Two additional independent replicas of 1 million unique cDNA reads from the same blood draw were analyzed for two donors (one aged 18 to 29 and one aged 80 or older). To avoid experimental bias, donors of different ages were distributed randomly across sequencing lanes. Four age groups were formed from the donors: young (average around 15 years), middle-aged (around 37), aged (approximately 60) and long-lived (around 82). Age-related changes in TCR beta repertoire diversity were measured in the study by deep sequencing normalized with unique cDNA molecular identifiers. Overall study outcomes, separate from this receptor: Because profiling used bulk unsorted PBMCs, naive and antigen-experienced compartments could not be compared conclusively. The CMV infection status of donors was not known, potentially confounding age-related changes in expanded clonotypes. Compared with the aged group, the long-lived group had more naive CD4+ T cells, fewer expanded clones and increased TCR diversity, a pattern suggesting age selection. Estimates of total diversity based on one million sequenced T cells were regarded as lower bounds and as underestimates. As age increased, observed TCR beta diversity per million T cells dropped in a roughly linear way, and a significant reduction was already evident by age 40. There was a strong correlation between observed TCR beta diversity and the percentage of naive T cells measured by flow cytometry.

The chain links TRBV12-3 or TRBV12-4 with TRBJ1-6; the D gene remains uncertain. The receptor was isolated from a woman under 30 in good health. Sequencing used blood. The CDR3 has the sequence CASTIKAGGNSPPHF. The nucleotide sequence is given as TGTGCCAGCACCATCAAAGCAGGTGGCAATTCACCCCCCCACTTT.